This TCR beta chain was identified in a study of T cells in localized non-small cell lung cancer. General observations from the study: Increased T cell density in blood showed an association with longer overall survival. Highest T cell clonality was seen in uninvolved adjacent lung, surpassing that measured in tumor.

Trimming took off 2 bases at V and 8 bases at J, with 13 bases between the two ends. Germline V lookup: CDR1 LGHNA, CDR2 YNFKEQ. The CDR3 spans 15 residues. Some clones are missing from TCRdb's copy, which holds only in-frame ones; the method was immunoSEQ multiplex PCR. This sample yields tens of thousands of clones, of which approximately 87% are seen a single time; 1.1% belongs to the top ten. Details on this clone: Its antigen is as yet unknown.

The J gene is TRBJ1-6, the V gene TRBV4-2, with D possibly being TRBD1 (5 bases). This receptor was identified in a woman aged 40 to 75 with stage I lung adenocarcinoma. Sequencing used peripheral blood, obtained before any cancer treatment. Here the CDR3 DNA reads TGTGCCAGCAGCCAATGGGATCGAGGGGATTCACCCCTCCACTTT. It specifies CASSQWDRGDSPLHF.